This TCR beta chain was captured in a study of human T cells and chemical hapten exposure (dated by TCRdb to the early 2020s). With regard to the full study: For sensitization, 2% DPC in acetone was applied to a roughly 2 cm by roughly 2 cm area of upper inner arm skin. Patch testing was performed on the upper back with Finn chambers containing 0.01% DPC, and the patch tests were scored after 6 days according to International Contact Dermatitis Research Group standards. Throughout the approximately 25-week study period, patients were also given weekly therapeutic DPC doses on the scalp. Under 30 alopecia patients gave blood for TCR sequencing at one to four time points (pre-sensitization, 2, 6 and 24 weeks). Blood samples were taken from patients before sensitization (week 0) and at 2, 6 and about 24 weeks after DPC sensitization. The patient cohort, mostly female, included alopecia areata with under or over 50% scalp involvement, alopecia totalis and alopecia universalis. This study followed changes in the peripheral blood TCR repertoire in vivo during primary and secondary sensitization of alopecia patients to the hapten diphenylcyclopropenone (DPC). The libraries were sequenced as a pool, and the TCR yield per sample differed mostly because of small variations in library volumes within the pool. Overall results and qualifications from the work: The number of TCRs above 1 in 1000 frequency did not change with DPC sensitization; there was no evidence of global repertoire structure alterations. The number of PT1 expanded TCRs positively correlated with patch test score, significant at thresholds 8, 16 and 32 but not 4. All patients had alopecia, a presumed autoimmune disease, so their immune response might differ from that of healthy individuals. Significantly more large CDR3 similarity clusters were formed by expanded TCRs than by pre-sensitization or healthy control sets, consistent with antigen-driven responses. After repeated subsampling, changes were observed in the strength of the expansion versus patch-test correlation and in the threshold at which the correlation became significant.

At least ten counts were recorded for this clonotype. No antigen is known for it. Base qualities are missing; no much larger clone stands one base away. Via the germline V gene, CDR1 is SGHRS and CDR2 YFSETQ. After removal of 4 bases from V and 6 bases from J, the junction retains 2 bases not matched to a gene. The CDR3 measures 12 amino acids from cysteine to phenylalanine. Solely the CDR3 DNA is kept, with 36 bases framed from the first base. The library relied on RACE. The data were produced on a NextSeq 500. During library preparation, unique molecular identifiers were attached to individual cDNA molecules so that TCRs could be counted quantitatively and reproducibly. From each blood RNA sample, both TCR alpha and TCR beta chains were sequenced. The paper's data handling went like this. Samples had a median of roughly 87,000 TCRs, with a range from about 23,224 to 750,000. V, J and CDR3 annotation of the TCR reads was performed with the Decombinator software suite. For the PS versus PT1 abundance plots, all samples were subsampled to the same number of TCRs (28,000). TCRs were defined as expanded if absent before sensitization and observed at least eight times at the 2-week time point. TCRdb passed the public sequencing reads through fastp at Q25 and MiXCR, retaining productive beta sequences. Rows with one shared CDR3 protein collapse into an entry with the most common genes and DNA. The V and J calls follow TCRdb's processing rather than the paper's. For this sample there are over 65,000 distinct CDR3 sequences; more than 9% appear just once. Jointly, the top ten make up more than 1.5% of the sample.

Interpreted using the paper, the time point label stands for: patch test 2, 6 weeks after DPC sensitization. The sample's treatment or condition, from its label and the paper: therapeutic diphenylcyclopropenone sensitization with weekly scalp DPC. At every patch-test visit, the blood draw took place before the patch test was put on. Patients were considered eligible if aged 18 to 70, diagnosed with alopecia and deemed suitable for DPC therapy, and patients were excluded if pregnant. Total RNA was extracted from unfractionated whole blood collected in Tempus Blood RNA tubes. In this chain, TRBV5-1 is recombined with TRBJ2-3; 7 of the junction bases match TRBD1. The TCR sequence derives from a man aged 18 to 30 with alopecia areata. Some clones in this sample may be carry-over from other donors' samples. The sequencing used whole blood, collected in connection with sensitization to the hapten diphenylcyclopropenone (DPC). This receptor carries the CDR3 CASSGDSDTQYF. The DNA is TGCGCCAGCAGCGGGGACAGCGATACGCAGTATTTT.